This TCR beta chain stems from a study of spatial heterogeneity in lung cancer. Study in general: In the raw reads, each unique TCR and UMI combination was present more than ten times on average.

The V end lost 2 bases, the J end lost 6 bases, and 20 bases lay between the germline ends. The CDR3 extends over 17 amino acids. Per the germline V gene, CDR1 is SGHTA and CDR2 is FQGNSA. This clonotype was counted once. Time point in this sample: blood at routine non-recurrence follow-up after resection. Tumor, nontumor lung or frozen PBMC supplied whole RNA, sequenced without sorting. On each TCR cDNA molecule, a unique molecular identifier was present. MiXCR, run by TCRdb on the 5' RACE reads, gives a single entry per CDR3 protein. The table has 20,000 to 30,000 distinct CDR3 sequences, around 5.8% seen once.

The receptor was isolated from a male donor with early-stage non-small cell lung cancer. The chain employs TRBV7-2 and TRBJ2-1; tentatively, D is TRBD1 or TRBD2 (5 bases each). The material was PBMCs, obtained at follow-up. CDR3 protein: CASSLFLGPRPGNEQFF. In DNA form, the CDR3 reads TGTGCCAGCAGCTTATTTCTGGGACCCCGGCCTGGCAATGAGCAGTTCTTC. Filled out from reference TRBV7-2 and TRBJ2-1, the complete variable domain reads GAGVSQSPSNKVTEKGKDVELRCDPISGHTALYWYRQSLGQGLEFLIYFQGNSAPDKSGLPSDRFSAERTGGSVSTLTIQRTQQEDSAVYLCASSLFLGPRPGNEQFFGPGTRLTVL.